Listed below are T cell receptor beta chains from one sample, sequenced in a study of T cells in Graves' hyperthyroidism and ophthalmopathy. TCRdb itself ran the multiplex PCR reads through MiXCR, one entry per CDR3 protein. Among about 290,000 distinct CDR3 sequences, about a sixth were seen once, and the ten largest hold over 45%. The sequenced sample consisted of blood. The receptors come from a woman in her sixties or seventies with Graves' ophthalmopathy. Both conserved end residues are part of each CDR3. The D gene is left open where the match is weak. Expanded clones get a size class; other rows say once, few or many, or leave the size out.

d_call: TRBD1; j_call: TRBJ1-4; clone_size: -; v_call: TRBV3-1; cdr3_aa: CASSQLGQGEKLFF; cdr3_nt: TGTGCCAGCAGCCAACTGGGACAGGGTGAAAAACTGTTTTTT
d_call: -; j_call: TRBJ2-3; clone_size: many; v_call: TRBV5-1; cdr3_aa: CASSLGRFGTSSTDTQYF; cdr3_nt: TGCGCCAGCAGCTTGGGGCGGTTCGGGACTTCTAGCACAGATACGCAGTATTTT
d_call: TRBD1; j_call: TRBJ2-1; clone_size: few; v_call: TRBV6-1; cdr3_aa: CASRPWTGDYNEQFF; cdr3_nt: TGTGCCAGCAGGCCCTGGACAGGGGATTACAATGAGCAGTTCTTC
d_call: TRBD1; j_call: TRBJ1-1; clone_size: many; v_call: TRBV7-2; cdr3_aa: CASSREGQGVFGTEAFF; cdr3_nt: TGTGCCAGCAGCCGAGAAGGACAGGGAGTTTTCGGCACTGAAGCTTTCTTT
d_call: -; j_call: TRBJ1-1; clone_size: many; v_call: TRBV4-1; cdr3_aa: CASSPAGNTEAFF; cdr3_nt: TGTGCCAGCTCACCAGCAGGGAACACTGAAGCTTTCTTT
d_call: -; j_call: TRBJ1-1; clone_size: many; v_call: TRBV20-1; cdr3_aa: CSASTAGRSTEAFF; cdr3_nt: TGCAGTGCTAGCACCGCAGGGAGGTCGACTGAAGCTTTCTTT
d_call: -; j_call: TRBJ1-6; clone_size: -; v_call: TRBV6-5; cdr3_aa: CASSFEGGFSPLHF; cdr3_nt: TGTGCCAGCAGTTTCGAGGGAGGGTTTTCACCCCTCCACTTT
d_call: TRBD2; j_call: TRBJ2-7; clone_size: few; v_call: TRBV3-1; cdr3_aa: CASSHLGQEDSIAGGPYEQYF; cdr3_nt: TGTGCCAGCAGCCATCTGGGACAAGAGGACAGTATAGCGGGGGGGCCGTACGAGCAGTACTTC
d_call: TRBD1; j_call: TRBJ1-3; clone_size: -; v_call: TRBV19; cdr3_aa: CASSFGQGGLSGNTIYF; cdr3_nt: TGTGCCAGTAGTTTCGGACAGGGGGGTCTTTCCGGAAACACCATATATTTT
d_call: TRBD2; j_call: TRBJ2-2; clone_size: many; v_call: TRBV6-5; cdr3_aa: CASSYGGGNTGELFF; cdr3_nt: TGTGCCAGCAGTTACGGGGGGGGGAACACCGGGGAGCTGTTTTTT
d_call: -; j_call: TRBJ2-7; clone_size: -; v_call: TRBV5-1; cdr3_aa: CASSLSDRNEQYF; cdr3_nt: TGCGCCAGCAGCTTGTCCGATCGAAACGAGCAGTACTTC
d_call: -; j_call: TRBJ2-2; clone_size: once; v_call: TRBV28; cdr3_aa: CASSSPSGNTGELFF; cdr3_nt: TGTGCCAGCAGTTCCCCCTCAGGGAACACCGGGGAGCTGTTTTTT
d_call: -; j_call: TRBJ1-2; clone_size: many; v_call: TRBV6-1; cdr3_aa: CAIKQDNSHGYTF; cdr3_nt: TGTGCCATCAAACAGGACAACTCCCATGGCTACACCTTC
d_call: TRBD2; j_call: TRBJ2-5; clone_size: -; v_call: TRBV9; cdr3_aa: CASSVGEGRQETQYF; cdr3_nt: TGTGCCAGCAGCGTAGGGGAGGGCCGGCAAGAGACCCAGTACTTC
d_call: -; j_call: TRBJ2-3; clone_size: few; v_call: TRBV16; cdr3_aa: CASSDYSRADTQYF; cdr3_nt: TGTGCCAGCAGCGATTACTCAAGAGCAGATACGCAGTATTTT
d_call: -; j_call: TRBJ2-3; clone_size: many; v_call: TRBV24-1; cdr3_aa: CATSDSPSTDTQYF; cdr3_nt: TGTGCCACCAGTGACAGCCCTAGCACAGATACGCAGTATTTT
d_call: TRBD2; j_call: TRBJ2-3; clone_size: -; v_call: TRBV5-4; cdr3_aa: CASSLVPSGGDTQYF; cdr3_nt: TGTGCCAGCAGCTTGGTTCCTAGCGGGGGGGATACGCAGTATTTT
d_call: -; j_call: TRBJ2-2; clone_size: few; v_call: TRBV27; cdr3_aa: CASSQWRVNTGELFF; cdr3_nt: TGTGCCAGCAGTCAATGGCGGGTCAACACCGGGGAGCTGTTTTTT
d_call: -; j_call: TRBJ1-2; clone_size: -; v_call: TRBV6-2/TRBV6-3; cdr3_aa: CASRAEIGGYTF; cdr3_nt: TGTGCCAGCAGGGCGGAAATAGGTGGCTACACCTTC
d_call: -; j_call: TRBJ2-7; clone_size: -; v_call: TRBV29-1; cdr3_aa: CSARGYSYEQYF; cdr3_nt: TGCAGCGCCCGAGGGTACAGCTACGAGCAGTACTTC